A selection of T cell receptor beta chains follows, all from one sample in a study of blood T cell repertoires in COVID-19. The protocol was immunoSEQ multiplex PCR, while the TCRdb copy is restricted to in-frame clones and leaves out a portion. The table has roughly 57,000 clones, around 67% seen once. Material: peripheral blood. The source is a woman aged 65 to 85 with acute or convalescent COVID-19. The CDR3 runs from the conserved cysteine through the conserved F or W. A D gene is named only where the DNA matches it firmly. Some rows mark clone size as missing; the rest say once, few, many or name a class of expanded clone.

v_call	clone_size	j_call	d_call	cdr3_aa	cdr3_nt
TRBV7-3	once	TRBJ1-2	.	CASSLALDYGYTF	TGTGCCAGCAGTCTGGCTCTCGACTATGGCTACACCTTC
TRBV16	.	TRBJ1-5	.	CASSPSGKSNQPQHF	TGTGCCAGCAGCCCTTCGGGGAAGAGCAATCAGCCCCAGCATTTT
TRBV5-4	.	TRBJ2-1	.	CASSQTIGSSYNEQFF	TGTGCCAGCAGCCAAACCATTGGGAGCTCCTACAATGAGCAGTTCTTC
TRBV4-1	.	TRBJ2-6	TRBD1	CASSRTGAGANVLTF	TGCGCCAGCAGCCGAACAGGGGCTGGGGCCAACGTCCTGACTTTC
TRBV19	.	TRBJ1-1	TRBD1	CASSIGTGRATNTEAFF	TGTGCCAGTAGTATTGGGACAGGGAGGGCGACGAACACTGAAGCTTTCTTT
TRBV10-3	few	TRBJ1-4	TRBD1	CAISGLSTGDHEKLFF	TGTGCCATCAGTGGACTCTCGACAGGGGATCATGAAAAACTGTTTTTT
TRBV6-5	.	TRBJ1-1	.	CASSRTRGTEAFF	TGTGCCAGCAGCCGGACAAGGGGCACTGAAGCTTTCTTT
TRBV5-1	.	TRBJ2-1	TRBD2	CASSLTSGGDEQFF	TGCGCCAGCAGCTTGACTAGCGGGGGCGATGAGCAGTTCTTC
TRBV6-4	.	TRBJ2-6	.	CASSGSRVTCSGANVLTF	TGTGCCAGCAGTGGGAGCAGGGTGACCTGTTCTGGGGCCAACGTCCTGACTTTC
TRBV3-1/TRBV3-2	.	TRBJ1-1	.	CASSQEYGNTEAFF	TGTGCCAGCAGCCAAGAGTACGGGAACACTGAAGCTTTCTTT
TRBV15	once	TRBJ2-2	TRBD2	CATSPIRGLAGLANTGELFF	TGTGCCACCAGCCCTATACGGGGACTAGCGGGACTTGCGAACACCGGGGAGCTGTTTTTT
TRBV7-2	many	TRBJ2-5	.	CASSPKGSALQETQYF	TGTGCCAGCAGCCCAAAGGGGTCAGCTCTACAAGAGACCCAGTACTTC
TRBV7-9	.	TRBJ2-2	.	CASSLQGGSTGELFF	TGTGCCAGCAGCTTACAGGGTGGGTCGACCGGGGAGCTGTTTTTT
TRBV2	.	TRBJ1-1	.	CASRRLVDEAFF	TGTGCCAGCAGGCGATTAGTAGATGAAGCTTTCTTT
TRBV7-8	.	TRBJ1-5	.	CASSLGLRGGQPQHF	TGTGCCAGCAGCTTAGGACTCCGCGGTGGTCAGCCCCAGCATTTT
TRBV14	.	TRBJ1-2	.	CASSQGFGLVPYTF	TGTGCCAGCAGCCAGGGTTTCGGACTCGTCCCCTACACCTTC
TRBV30	.	TRBJ1-5	.	CAWSLDTAGAQHF	TGTGCCTGGAGCCTCGATACGGCAGGGGCCCAGCATTTT
TRBV15	.	TRBJ1-1	TRBD1	CATSRQGAKTEAFF	TGTGCCACCAGTAGACAGGGGGCGAAGACTGAAGCTTTCTTT
TRBV5-4	few	TRBJ1-6	.	CASSFRDNPIGNNSPLHF	TGTGCCAGCAGCTTTAGGGACAACCCCATTGGGAATAATTCACCCCTCCACTTT
TRBV11-3	.	TRBJ2-1	TRBD2	CASSTRSGGEFYNEQFF	TGTGCCAGCAGCACCCGAAGCGGGGGGGAATTCTACAATGAGCAGTTCTTC
TRBV6-5	.	TRBJ1-5	TRBD1	CASGTGEFVQPQHF	TGTGCCAGCGGGACAGGGGAGTTTGTTCAGCCCCAGCATTTT
TRBV30	.	TRBJ1-2	TRBD1	CAWKRRDRGGYGYTF	TGTGCCTGGAAGCGGAGGGACAGGGGGGGCTATGGCTACACCTTC
TRBV5-1	.	TRBJ1-2	TRBD1	CASSDRGQGGYTF	TGCGCCAGCAGTGACAGGGGGCAAGGGGGCTACACCTTC
TRBV4-1	.	TRBJ2-7	.	CASSPTASSYEQYF	TGCGCCAGCAGCCCCACCGCCAGCTCCTACGAGCAGTACTTC
TRBV28	.	TRBJ2-1	TRBD2	CASSPPRGGLNEQFF	TGTGCCAGCAGCCCCCCGCGGGGGGGCTTGAATGAGCAGTTCTTC
TRBV18	.	TRBJ1-1	.	CASSPRGGEAFF	TGTGCCAGCTCACCACGGGGGGGTGAAGCTTTCTTT
TRBV5-4	few	TRBJ1-6	.	CASSLAEGRSPLHF	TGTGCCAGCAGCTTGGCCGAGGGGAGGTCACCCCTCCACTTT
TRBV24-1	.	TRBJ2-7	.	CATSGQGGEQYF	TGTGCCACCAGTGGGCAGGGAGGCGAGCAGTACTTC
TRBV19	.	TRBJ1-1	TRBD1	CASSIGGQGVTEAFF	TGTGCCAGTAGTATAGGGGGCCAGGGGGTCACTGAAGCTTTCTTT
TRBV10-3	few	TRBJ1-2	.	CATKTGVEGYTF	TGTGCCACCAAAACCGGGGTGGAGGGCTACACCTTC
TRBV12-3/TRBV12-4	.	TRBJ1-2	.	CASSLQASYGYTF	TGTGCCAGCAGTTTACAGGCGAGCTATGGCTACACCTTC
TRBV5-4	.	TRBJ1-3	.	CASSLAGVGNTIYF	TGTGCCAGCAGCTTGGCGGGGGTCGGAAACACCATATATTTT
TRBV24-1	.	TRBJ2-3	TRBD1	CATSALGQEDTQYF	TGTGCCACCAGTGCCCTGGGACAGGAAGATACGCAGTATTTT
TRBV5-6	few	TRBJ1-2	.	CASSLDRRGYGYTF	TGTGCCAGCAGCTTGGACCGCAGGGGCTATGGCTACACCTTC
TRBV6-5	few	TRBJ1-1	.	CASKMGSQRNTEAFF	TGTGCCAGCAAGATGGGGAGCCAGAGGAACACTGAAGCTTTCTTT
TRBV6-2/TRBV6-3	.	TRBJ2-7	TRBD2	CASSSSVSLAGDLYEQYF	TGTGCCAGCAGCTCCTCGGTCTCACTAGCGGGGGACCTCTACGAGCAGTACTTC